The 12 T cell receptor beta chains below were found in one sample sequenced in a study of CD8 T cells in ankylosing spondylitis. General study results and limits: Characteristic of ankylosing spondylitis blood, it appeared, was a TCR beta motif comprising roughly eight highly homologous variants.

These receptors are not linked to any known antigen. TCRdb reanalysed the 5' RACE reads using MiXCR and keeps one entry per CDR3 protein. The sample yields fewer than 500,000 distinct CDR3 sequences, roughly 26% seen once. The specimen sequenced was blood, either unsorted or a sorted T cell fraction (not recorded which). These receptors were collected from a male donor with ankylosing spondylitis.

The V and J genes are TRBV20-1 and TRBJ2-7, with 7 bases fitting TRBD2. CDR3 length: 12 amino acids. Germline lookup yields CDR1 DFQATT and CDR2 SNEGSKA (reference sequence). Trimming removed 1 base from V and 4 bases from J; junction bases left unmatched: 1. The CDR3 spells CSARASGYEQYV. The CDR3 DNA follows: TGCAGTGCTAGAGCTAGCGGTTACGAGCAGTACGTC.

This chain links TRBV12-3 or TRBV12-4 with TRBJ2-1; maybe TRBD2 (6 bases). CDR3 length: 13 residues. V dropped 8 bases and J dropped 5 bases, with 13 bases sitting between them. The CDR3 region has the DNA TGTGCCAGCGGGCGGAGGGGAGACAATGAGCAGTTCTTC. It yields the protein CASGRRGDNEQFF.

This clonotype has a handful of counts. CDR3 loop: CASKGQGNTEAFF. CDR3 bases: TGTGCCAGCAAGGGACAGGGGAACACTGAAGCTTTCTTT. The chain couples TRBV2 to TRBJ1-1, with 9 bases that match TRBD1. The V segment lost 7 bases and the J segment 1 base; nucleotides outside the gene matches: 1. Germline values: CDR1 SNHLY, CDR2 FYNNEI. The CDR3 is made up of 13 amino acids.

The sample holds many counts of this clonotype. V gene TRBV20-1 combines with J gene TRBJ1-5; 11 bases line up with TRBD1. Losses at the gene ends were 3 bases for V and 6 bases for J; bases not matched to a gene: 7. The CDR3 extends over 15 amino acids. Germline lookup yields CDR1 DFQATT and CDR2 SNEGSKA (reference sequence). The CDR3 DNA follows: TGCAGTGCTAGGACCGGGACAGGGGGAGGTCAGCCCCAGCATTTT. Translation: CSARTGTGGGQPQHF.

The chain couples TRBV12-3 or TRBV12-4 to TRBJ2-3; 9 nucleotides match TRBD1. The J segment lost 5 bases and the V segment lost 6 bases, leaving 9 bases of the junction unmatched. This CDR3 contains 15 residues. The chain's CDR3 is CASSPQGQGRDTQYF. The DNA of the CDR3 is TGTGCCAGCAGCCCCCAAGGACAGGGGAGAGATACGCAGTATTTT.

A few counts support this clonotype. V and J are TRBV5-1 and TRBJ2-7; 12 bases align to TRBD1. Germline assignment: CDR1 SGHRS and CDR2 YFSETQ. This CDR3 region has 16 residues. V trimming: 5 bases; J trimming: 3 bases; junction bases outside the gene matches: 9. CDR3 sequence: CASSRDRGRGFYEQYV. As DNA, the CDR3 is TGCGCCAGCAGTCGGGACAGGGGGCGAGGATTCTACGAGCAGTACGTC.

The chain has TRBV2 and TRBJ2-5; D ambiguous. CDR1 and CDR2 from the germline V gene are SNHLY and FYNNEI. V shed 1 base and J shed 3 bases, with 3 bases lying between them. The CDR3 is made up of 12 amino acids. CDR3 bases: TGTGCCAGCAGTGAAGGGAAAGAGACCCAGTACTTC. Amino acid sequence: CASSEGKETQYF.

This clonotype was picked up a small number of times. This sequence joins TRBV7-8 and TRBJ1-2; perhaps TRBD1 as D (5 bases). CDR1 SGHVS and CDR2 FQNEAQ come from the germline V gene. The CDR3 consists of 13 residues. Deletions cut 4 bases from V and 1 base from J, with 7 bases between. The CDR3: CASSSTVNYGYTF. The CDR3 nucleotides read TGTGCCAGCAGCTCGACAGTTAACTATGGCTACACCTTC.

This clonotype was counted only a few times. The CDR3 loop reads CASSHYTGGEETQYF. Here the CDR3 DNA reads TGTGCCAGCAGTCATTATACAGGGGGCGAAGAGACCCAGTACTTC. The gene calls are TRBV3-1 and TRBJ2-5, with 9 bases lining up with TRBD1. The V gene end was trimmed by 6 bases and the J gene end by 3 bases; junction bases not matched to a gene: 8. The CDR3 runs 15 residues. Looked up from germline, CDR1 is LGHDT and CDR2 is YNNKEL (reference sequence).

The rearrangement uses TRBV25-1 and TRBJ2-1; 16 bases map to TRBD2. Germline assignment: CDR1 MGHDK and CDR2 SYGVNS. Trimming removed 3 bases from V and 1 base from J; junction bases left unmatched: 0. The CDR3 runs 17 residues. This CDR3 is CASSEGLAGGSYNEQFF. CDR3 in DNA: TGTGCCAGCAGTGAGGGACTAGCGGGAGGGTCCTACAATGAGCAGTTCTTC.

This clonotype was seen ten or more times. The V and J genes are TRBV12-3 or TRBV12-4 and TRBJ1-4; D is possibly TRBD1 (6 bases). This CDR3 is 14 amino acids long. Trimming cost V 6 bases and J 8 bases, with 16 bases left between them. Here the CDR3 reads CASSSGVGGEKLFF. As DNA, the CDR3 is TGTGCCAGCAGCTCAGGGGTGGGAGGCGAAAAACTGTTTTTT.

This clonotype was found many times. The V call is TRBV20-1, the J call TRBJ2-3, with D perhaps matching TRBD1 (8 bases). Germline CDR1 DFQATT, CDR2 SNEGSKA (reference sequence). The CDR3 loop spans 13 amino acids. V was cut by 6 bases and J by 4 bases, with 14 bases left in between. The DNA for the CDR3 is TGCAGTGCCCACAGGGGGGGCGCAGATACGCAGTATTTT. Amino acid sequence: CSAHRGGADTQYF.